The T cell receptor beta chain under discussion was sequenced for a study of cytomegalovirus exposure and HLA in healthy donors. Overall study results and limits: Per a prior analysis, the majority of TCR beta V segments were productive roughly 90% or roughly 30% of the time. A later analysis found most CMV-associated TCR beta chains apparently HLA-restricted. Many donors carried some public TCRs, although rarity characterized most TCR sequences.

J gave up 11 bases and V 3 bases, and 9 bases lay outside the gene matches. The CDR3 is made up of 15 amino acids. Germline lookup yields CDR1 MDHEN and CDR2 SYDVKM. Notes on this clone: What it recognizes is unknown.

PCR employed 60 Vbeta and 13 Jbeta primers. Repertoires were generated with immunoSEQ multiplex PCR, while TCRdb's copy carries only in-frame clones and drops some. The sample has some 120,000 clones; over 65% are singletons. The receptor's source is a man aged 25 to 40 in good health and CMV-seronegative. This sequence joins TRBV28 and TRBJ1-4; the match to TRBD1 covers 10 bases. The sample comprised PBMCs. The CDR3 bases are TGTGCCAGCAGTTTGCTGACAGGGGGCGCGGAGAAACTGTTTTTT. Encoded protein: CASSLLTGGAEKLFF.